Below are 13 T cell receptor beta chains sequenced from a single sample in a study of Ad26.COV2.S vaccination and SARS-CoV-2 variants. Only in-frame clones appear in the TCRdb table, and some are missing; sequencing was by immunoSEQ multiplex PCR. The sample gives 350,000 to 500,000 clones, around nine tenths of which show up once; 10% to 15% is in the top ten. The treatment was: around 19 received Ad26.COV2.S at low or high dose, single or two shots; 5 received placebo; per-sample allocation not given. Each sample was drawn 63 days after the first injection (of vaccine or placebo). This specimen consisted of peripheral blood, obtained in a trial of Ad26.COV2.S vaccine versus placebo. Receptor source: a person aged 18-60 years who received the Ad26.COV2.S COVID-19 vaccine or a placebo.

The chain has TRBV18 and TRBJ2-7; 9 nucleotides match TRBD1. This CDR3 has 15 amino acids. The ends lost 3 bases at V and 5 bases at J; junction bases unmatched: 8. The germline V gene has CDR1 KGHSH and CDR2 LQKENI. CDR3 DNA: TGTGCCAGCTCACCCGGCGGGACAGGGTCGGACGAGCAGTACTTC. This encodes CASSPGGTGSDEQYF.

Concerning this clone itself: Within the sample, other DNA sequences also encode this same CDR3. The genes are TRBV4-3 and TRBJ2-7, with no clear D. CDR3 length: 15 amino acids. The germline V gene has CDR1 LGHNA and CDR2 YSLEER. Trimming left V 0 bases short and J 1 base short, with 10 bases between. CDR3 in amino acids: CASSQDRAGSYEQYF. CDR3 DNA sequence: TGCGCCAGCAGCCAAGATCGGGCCGGTTCCTACGAGCAGTACTTC.

This clone showed up just a few times. The chain recombines TRBV19 with TRBJ2-3, with D tentatively TRBD1 (5 bases). V lost 7 bases and J 0 bases, leaving 14 bases between the germline ends. This CDR3 region has 15 residues. Germline V gives CDR1 LNHDA, CDR2 SQIVND (reference sequence). The CDR3 coding sequence is TGTGCCAGTATGGACGGACAATCTAGCACAGATACGCAGTATTTT. This codes for CASMDGQSSTDTQYF.

V and J are TRBV6-5 and TRBJ2-1; no clear D. Germline CDR1 is MNHEY and CDR2 is SVGAGI. The CDR3 is 15 amino acids. The V end lost 0 bases, the J end lost 7 bases, and 13 bases lay between the germline ends. The CDR3 sequence: CASSYSGVGWNEQFF. The DNA of the CDR3 is TGTGCCAGCAGTTACTCCGGAGTGGGCTGGAATGAGCAGTTCTTC.

Concerning this clone itself: The junction shows a germline mismatch at one end, possibly a read error. This chain links TRBV4-1 with TRBJ2-7; no reliable D call. From germline, CDR1 is MGHRA and CDR2 YSYEKL. The CDR3 is 12 residues long. CDR3 sequence (DNA): TGCGCCAGCAGCCAAGATGGCCGGGTAAAGCACTTC. Its translation is CASSQDGRVKHF.

V and J are TRBV7-9 and TRBJ2-7; 11 bases align to TRBD2. The ends lost 4 bases at V and 4 bases at J; junction bases unmatched: 9. Per the germline V gene, CDR1 is SEHNR and CDR2 is FQNEAQ (reference sequence). The CDR3 is made up of 16 amino acids. The CDR3 DNA reads TGTGCCAGCAGCTCGACTAGCGGGAACTTGATATACGAGCAGTACTTC. Its translation: CASSSTSGNLIYEQYF.

The chain couples TRBV27 to TRBJ2-7, with D perhaps matching TRBD1 (5 bases). The CDR3 extends over 14 amino acids. The V end lost 6 bases, the J end lost 2 bases, and 14 bases lay between the germline ends. Germline CDR1 MNHEY, CDR2 SMNVEV (reference sequence). CDR3 loop: CASSHLAGTYEQYF. DNA for the CDR3: TGTGCCAGCAGCCACCTGGCAGGGACCTACGAGCAGTACTTC.

This rearrangement joins TRBV19 to TRBJ1-5; 10 bases are a match to TRBD1. CDR1 and CDR2 from the germline V gene are LNHDA and SQIVND (reference sequence). V dropped 7 bases and J dropped 0; count of bases not matched to a gene: 6. CDR3 length: 16 residues. In DNA, the CDR3 is TGTGCCAGTAATCCGGGACAGGGGTTTAGCAATCAGCCCCAGCATTTT. This gives the protein CASNPGQGFSNQPQHF.

The CDR3 nucleotides read TGTGCCAGCAGTTTGAGCGGGAGGGTCCTATGGGGGAATGAGCAGTTCTTC. Encoded protein: CASSLSGRVLWGNEQFF. The chain recombines TRBV27 with TRBJ2-1, with 10 bases aligning to TRBD2. The germline V gene has CDR1 MNHEY and CDR2 SMNVEV (reference sequence). The CDR3 contains 17 residues. V was pared by 3 bases and J by 7 bases, with 12 bases of the junction left unmatched.

This chain uses TRBV18 with TRBJ2-7, with D possibly being TRBD1 (6 bases). Trimming removed 4 bases from V and 1 base from J, with 14 bases in between. The CDR3 runs 15 residues. Germline-derived CDR1 and CDR2 are KGHSH and LQKENI. The CDR3 region is CASSQQGYGSYEQYF. The CDR3 DNA reads as TGTGCCAGCTCACAACAGGGTTATGGTTCCTACGAGCAGTACTTC.

The chain is built from TRBV20-1 and TRBJ2-3; TRBD2 matches 9 bases. Germline V CDR1 and CDR2: DFQATT, SNEGSKA (reference sequence). J was trimmed by 0 bases and V by 3 bases; bases with no gene match: 4. The CDR3 has 15 amino acids. As DNA, the CDR3 is TGCAGTGCTAGTCCCCTAGCGGGAAGCACAGATACGCAGTATTTT. Translation: CSASPLAGSTDTQYF.

The chain recombines TRBV5-1 with TRBJ1-1, with D possibly being TRBD1 (5 bases). V was cut by 4 bases and J by 3 bases, with 16 bases left in between. The CDR3 is made up of 15 amino acids. Germline V lookup: CDR1 SGHRS, CDR2 YFSETQ. CDR3 sequence (DNA): TGCGCCAGCAGCCCTCTCCAGGGAGGGGACACTGAAGCTTTCTTT. It translates to CASSPLQGGDTEAFF. Complete variable domain (other parts from reference TRBV5-1 and TRBJ1-1): KAGVTQTPRYLIKTRGQQVTLSCSPISGHRSVSWYQQTPGQGLQFLFEYFSETQRNKGNFPGRFSGRQFSNSRSEMNVSTLELGDSALYLCASSPLQGGDTEAFFGQGTRLTVV.

The chain combines TRBV5-8 with TRBJ1-1; D is undetermined. CDR1 is SGHTS and CDR2 is YDEGEE in the germline V gene. The V end was cut by 0 bases, the J end by 5 bases, with 14 bases between. This CDR3 is 15 amino acids long. The DNA for the CDR3 is TGTGCCAGCAGCTTGGCCGGCGGGTTTCGGACTGAAGCTTTCTTT. It codes for CASSLAGGFRTEAFF.